There are a few counts of the clone carrying this T cell receptor (beta chain). The antigen is unknown. 60 Vbeta and 13 Jbeta primers were used in PCR. The protocol was immunoSEQ multiplex PCR, while the TCRdb copy is restricted to in-frame clones and leaves out a portion. The data contain more than 110,000 clones, 9.7% of them seen just once; the ten biggest clones take up under 2%. This sample was included in a study of cytomegalovirus exposure and HLA in healthy donors. Study conclusions and caveats: A later analysis associated some 16,000 TCR beta sequences with HLA alleles at a 0.05 false discovery rate.

After removal of 4 bases from V and 2 bases from J, the junction contained 9 bases not matched to a gene. In germline, CDR1 is MNHNS, CDR2 SASEGT. CDR3 length: 17 amino acids. The specimen sequenced was PBMCs. The V and J genes are TRBV6-1 and TRBJ2-1; 9 bases align to TRBD2. The receptor was derived from a man aged 50-60 years in good health and CMV-seronegative. The CDR3: CASSADLAGNTYNEQFF. The CDR3 DNA sequence: TGTGCCAGCAGTGCCGACCTAGCGGGAAACACCTACAATGAGCAGTTCTTC.